This TCR beta chain was sequenced for a study of technical replicates of blood from several donors. Germline loops: CDR1 MNHEY, CDR2 SVGAGI. After removal of 4 bases from V and 7 bases from J, the junction contained 12 bases not matched to a gene. The CDR3 spans 15 residues. Method: immunoSEQ multiplex PCR; TCRdb's copy keeps in-frame clones and lacks some. The sample holds tens of thousands of clones, just under 95% seen once. This receptor was obtained from a human donor in good health. The V and J genes are TRBV6-5 and TRBJ2-5; 7 bases are shared with TRBD1. Sequenced: T cells isolated from PBMCs. The CDR3 coding sequence is TGTGCCAGCAGTTCCTCTCCAGGGGGTTTAGGGACCCAGTACTTC. Amino acid sequence: CASSSSPGGLGTQYF.